Shown below are 21 T cell receptor beta chains from a single sample sequenced in a study of cytomegalovirus exposure and HLA in healthy donors. Researchers ran the PCR with 60 Vbeta and 13 Jbeta primers. TCRdb keeps only in-frame clones here, not all; method: immunoSEQ multiplex PCR. The repertoire holds around 160,000 clones, with roughly 85% as singletons. Sequencing input: PBMCs. These receptors all come from a man aged 50-59 years in good health and CMV-seropositive.

The V and J genes are TRBV5-1 and TRBJ2-5; TRBD2 agrees at 11 bases. V was pared by 4 bases and J by 1 base, with 3 bases of the junction left unmatched. Germline CDR1 and CDR2: SGHRS and YFSETQ. The length of the CDR3 is 15 residues. The CDR3 DNA sequence: TGCGCCAGCAGCATACTAGCGGGGGCCCAAGAGACCCAGTACTTC. Its protein product is CASSILAGAQETQYF. Together with reference TRBV5-1 and TRBJ2-5, the CDR3 gives the full variable domain: KAGVTQTPRYLIKTRGQQVTLSCSPISGHRSVSWYQQTPGQGLQFLFEYFSETQRNKGNFPGRFSGRQFSNSRSEMNVSTLELGDSALYLCASSILAGAQETQYFGPGTRLLVL.

V gene TRBV2 combines with J gene TRBJ1-2; 9 bases line up with TRBD1. CDR3 length: 14 residues. V shed 5 bases, J shed 5 bases, and the junction held 6 bases outside the gene matches. Germline V lookup: CDR1 SNHLY, CDR2 FYNNEI. The CDR3 nucleotides are TGTGCCAGCAGTTCTCGGGGGACAGGGTATGGCTACACCTTC. Translated: CASSSRGTGYGYTF.

J is TRBJ2-5 and V is TRBV18; TRBD2 matches 7 bases. The ends lost 1 base at V and 4 bases at J; junction bases unmatched: 6. The germline V gene has CDR1 KGHSH and CDR2 LQKENI. The CDR3 length is 15 residues. CDR3 sequence: CASSPRRTSGETQYF. The CDR3 bases are TGTGCCAGCTCACCACGTAGGACTAGTGGAGAGACCCAGTACTTC.

This clone has just one count. V is TRBV7-3 and J is TRBJ2-5, with a possible D match to TRBD1 (8 bases). Trimming removed 4 bases from V and 6 bases from J, with 18 bases in between. From germline, CDR1 is SGHTA and CDR2 FQGTGA. This CDR3 region has 15 residues. CDR3 amino acids: CASSSQTGEGQTQYF. As DNA, the CDR3 is TGTGCCAGCAGCTCCCAGACAGGGGAGGGCCAGACCCAGTACTTC. Variable domain in full (rest from reference TRBV7-3 and TRBJ2-5): GAGVSQTPSNKVTEKGKYVELRCDPISGHTALYWYRQSLGQGPEFLIYFQGTGAADDSGLPNDRFFAVRPEGSVSTLKIQRTERGDSAVYLCASSSQTGEGQTQYFGPGTRLLVL.

The J gene is TRBJ1-2, the V gene TRBV7-9; 8 nucleotides align to TRBD1. The junction had 11 bases not matched to a gene; V was cut back by 3 bases and J by 8 bases. The CDR3 contains 15 residues. Germline-derived CDR1 and CDR2 are SEHNR and FQNEAQ (reference sequence). CDR3 region: CASSLGQAASGGYTF. In DNA form, the CDR3 reads TGTGCCAGCAGCTTGGGACAGGCCGCTTCGGGCGGCTACACCTTC.

The J gene is TRBJ1-6, the V gene TRBV4-2; D is unresolved. There are 18 residues in the CDR3. V lost 0 bases and J 7 bases, leaving 19 bases between the germline ends. Germline CDR1 and CDR2: LGHNA and YNFKEQ. The CDR3 DNA reads TGTGCCAGCAGCCAAGATTTAGGAGGAGGGTTTAGGAATTCACCCCTCCACTTT. Translating gives CASSQDLGGGFRNSPLHF.

This clone was picked up one time. The chain carries TRBV4-1 and TRBJ2-5; the D gene is possibly TRBD2 (5 bases). Germline V gene data show CDR1 as MGHRA and CDR2 as YSYEKL. V lost 1 base and J 5 bases, leaving 14 bases between the germline ends. CDR3 length: 15 residues. The CDR3 DNA reads as TGCGCCAGCAGCCAAGTAGCCATCAGGAGGGAGACCCAGTACTTC. The encoded protein is CASSQVAIRRETQYF.

The rearrangement joins TRBV28 to TRBJ1-4, with 8 nucleotides matching TRBD1. This CDR3 has 15 residues. Germline lookup yields CDR1 MDHEN and CDR2 SYDVKM. Trimming removed 6 bases from V and 4 bases from J; junction bases left unmatched: 7. This chain's CDR3 is CASSPADRDNEKLFF. The CDR3 DNA is TGTGCCAGCAGCCCCGCGGACAGGGATAATGAAAAACTGTTTTTT.

This chain links TRBV7-8 with TRBJ1-6, with 7 bases matching TRBD1. Germline loops: CDR1 SGHVS, CDR2 FQNEAQ. This CDR3 comprises 14 residues. Germline trimming cut 4 bases from V and 7 bases from J; bases unmatched to any gene: 4. CDR3 sequence: CASSWDSGNSPLHF. DNA of the CDR3: TGTGCCAGCAGCTGGGACAGCGGAAATTCACCCCTCCACTTT.

By share of the sample, this clone is medium-sized. This chain joins TRBV6-5 and TRBJ2-7; no clear D. V gave up 2 bases and J gave up 0 bases, with 11 bases separating them. The germline CDR1 and CDR2 sequences are MNHEY and SVGAGI. CDR3 length: 15 residues. The CDR3 nucleotides read TGTGCCAGCAGTTACCGGGTCCAAATCTCCTACGAGCAGTACGTC. This translates into CASSYRVQISYEQYV.

This sequence joins TRBV7-9 and TRBJ1-1; D is possibly TRBD1 (6 bases). V was trimmed by 6 bases and J by 8 bases, leaving 28 bases between them. The germline gives CDR1 SEHNR, CDR2 FQNEAQ (reference sequence). This CDR3 comprises 17 residues. CDR3 sequence: CASRARGRGDRLEEAFF. For the CDR3, the DNA is TGTGCCAGCAGGGCGAGGGGCAGGGGCGATCGGCTTGAGGAAGCTTTCTTT.

The rearrangement links TRBV20-1 to TRBJ2-3; D gene uncertain. The CDR3 is made up of 11 amino acids. Trimming removed 6 bases from V and 6 bases from J, with 10 bases in between. Germline CDR1 is DFQATT and CDR2 is SNEGSKA (reference sequence). The CDR3 reads CSASRMDTQYF. In DNA, the CDR3 is TGCAGTGCATCGAGAATGGATACGCAGTATTTT.

V gene TRBV5-1 combines with J gene TRBJ1-6; 9 bases match TRBD1. V shed 0 bases and J 11 bases; nucleotides not matched to a gene: 9. The CDR3 sequence is 16 residues long. CDR1 is SGHRS and CDR2 is YFSETQ in the germline V gene. CDR3 in amino acids: CASSLVETGGTTPLHF. The DNA for the CDR3 is TGCGCCAGCAGCTTGGTAGAGACAGGGGGGACGACACCCCTCCACTTT.

The chain couples TRBV15 to TRBJ1-4, with 7 bases matching TRBD1. The junction had 9 bases not matched to a gene; V was cut back by 3 bases and J by 8 bases. Germline lookup yields CDR1 LNHNV and CDR2 YYDKDF (reference sequence). CDR3 length equals 15 residues. In DNA, the CDR3 is TGTGCCACCAGCAGTAGGAGAGGGGGCGAGGAAAAACTGTTTTTT. It translates to CATSSRRGGEEKLFF.

The chain is built from TRBV28 and TRBJ2-1; 8 bases line up with TRBD2. Looked up from germline, CDR1 is MDHEN and CDR2 is SYDVKM. Losses at the gene ends were 11 bases for V and 3 bases for J; bases not matched to a gene: 9. The CDR3 runs 14 residues. Written as DNA, the CDR3 is TGTGCCGCCCGAACTAGCGGCGTCTACAATGAGCAGTTCTTC. It is translated as CAARTSGVYNEQFF.

This clone has a handful of counts. This chain uses TRBV28 with TRBJ1-3; D may be TRBD1 (6 bases). This CDR3 has 14 residues. Trimming removed 2 bases at V and 4 bases at J, with 9 bases between. From germline, CDR1 is MDHEN and CDR2 SYDVKM. The chain's CDR3 is CASSLPQGGNTIYF. For the CDR3, the DNA is TGTGCCAGCAGTTTACCTCAGGGGGGAAACACCATATATTTT.

This sequence joins TRBV5-6 and TRBJ1-2; possible D gene TRBD1, 6 bases. CDR3 length: 12 amino acids. Germline CDR1 and CDR2: SGHDT and YYEEEE. V was clipped by 4 bases and J by 9 bases, with 13 bases between them. The DNA for the CDR3 is TGTGCCAGCAGCCAGGGGACCGGGAGCTACACCTTC. This encodes CASSQGTGSYTF. Drawing the rest from reference TRBV5-6 and TRBJ1-2, the complete variable domain is DAGVTQSPTHLIKTRGQQVTLRCSPKSGHDTVSWYQQALGQGPQFIFQYYEEEERQRGNFPDRFSGHQFPNYSSELNVNALLLGDSALYLCASSQGTGSYTFGSGTRLTVV.

The genes are TRBV27 and TRBJ1-5; possibly TRBD1 for D (5 bases). Deletions cut 7 bases from V and 6 bases from J, with 22 bases between. Germline V gene lookup returns CDR1 MNHEY and CDR2 SMNVEV (reference sequence). This CDR3 has 16 amino acids. CDR3 protein: CASTPCAEGTGQPQHF. DNA for the CDR3: TGTGCCAGCACCCCTTGTGCGGAAGGCACAGGTCAGCCCCAGCATTTT.

The V gene is TRBV5-1, the J gene TRBJ1-6, with D hard to call. Between the trimmed V and J ends, which lost 0 bases and 7 bases, there was a span of 11 bases. Germline lookup yields CDR1 SGHRS and CDR2 YFSETQ. The CDR3 spans 15 residues. The CDR3, as DNA: TGCGCCAGCAGCTTGGAGGCAGGCCCAAATTCACCCCTCCACTTT. It is translated as CASSLEAGPNSPLHF.

This chain uses TRBV4-1 with TRBJ2-1; D might be TRBD1 (6 bases). Per the germline V gene, CDR1 is MGHRA and CDR2 is YSYEKL. V gave up 3 bases and J gave up 2 bases, with 11 bases separating them. The CDR3 totals 15 residues. Here the CDR3 reads CASSHGQGPYNEQFF. For the CDR3, the DNA is TGCGCCAGCAGCCACGGCCAGGGGCCCTACAATGAGCAGTTCTTC.

The chain uses TRBV11-3 and TRBJ2-2; 7 nucleotides align to TRBD1. V shed 0 bases and J 3 bases; nucleotides not matched to a gene: 7. Germline V gives CDR1 SGHNT, CDR2 YENEEA. The CDR3 length is 17 residues. The CDR3 sequence is CASSLDLGTEHTGELFF. CDR3 coding DNA: TGTGCCAGCAGCTTAGATCTTGGGACAGAACACACCGGGGAGCTGTTTTTT.